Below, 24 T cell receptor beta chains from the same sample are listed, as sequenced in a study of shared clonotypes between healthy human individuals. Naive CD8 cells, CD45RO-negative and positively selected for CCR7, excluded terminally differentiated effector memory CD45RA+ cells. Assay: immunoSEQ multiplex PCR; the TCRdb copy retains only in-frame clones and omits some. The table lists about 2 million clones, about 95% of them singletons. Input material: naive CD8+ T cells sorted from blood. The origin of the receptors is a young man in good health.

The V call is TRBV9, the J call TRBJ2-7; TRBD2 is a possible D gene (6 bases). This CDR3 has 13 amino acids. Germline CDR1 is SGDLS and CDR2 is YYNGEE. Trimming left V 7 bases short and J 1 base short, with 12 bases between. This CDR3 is CASGGEDSYEQYF. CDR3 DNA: TGTGCCAGCGGCGGGGAAGATTCCTACGAGCAGTACTTC.

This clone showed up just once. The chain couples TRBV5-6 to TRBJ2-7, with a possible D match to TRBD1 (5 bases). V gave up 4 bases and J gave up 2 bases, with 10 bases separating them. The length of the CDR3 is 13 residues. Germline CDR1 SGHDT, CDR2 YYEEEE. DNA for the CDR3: TGTGCCAGCAGCGGCGGACACCCCTACGAGCAGTACTTC. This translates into CASSGGHPYEQYF. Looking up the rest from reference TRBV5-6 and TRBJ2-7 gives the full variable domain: DAGVTQSPTHLIKTRGQQVTLRCSPKSGHDTVSWYQQALGQGPQFIFQYYEEEERQRGNFPDRFSGHQFPNYSSELNVNALLLGDSALYLCASSGGHPYEQYFGPGTRLTVT.

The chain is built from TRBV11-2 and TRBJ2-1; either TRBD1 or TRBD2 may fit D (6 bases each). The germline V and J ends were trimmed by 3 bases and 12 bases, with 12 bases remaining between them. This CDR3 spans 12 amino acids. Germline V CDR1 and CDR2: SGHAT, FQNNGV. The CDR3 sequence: CASSFEGEVQFF. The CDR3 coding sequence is TGTGCCAGCAGCTTCGAGGGGGAGGTGCAGTTCTTC.

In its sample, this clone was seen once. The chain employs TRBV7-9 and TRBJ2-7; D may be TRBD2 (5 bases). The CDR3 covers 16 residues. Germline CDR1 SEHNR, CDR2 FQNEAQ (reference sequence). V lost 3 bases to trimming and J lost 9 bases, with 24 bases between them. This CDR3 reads CASSFSALSRLEGQYF. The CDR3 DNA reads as TGTGCCAGCAGCTTTAGTGCTTTGAGCCGCCTTGAGGGGCAGTACTTC.

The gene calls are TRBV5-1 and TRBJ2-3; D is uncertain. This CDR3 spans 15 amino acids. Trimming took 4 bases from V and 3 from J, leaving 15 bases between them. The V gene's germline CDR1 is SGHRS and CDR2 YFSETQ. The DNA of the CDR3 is TGCGCCAGCAGCCCGAGAGGCGTTAAAACAGATACGCAGTATTTT. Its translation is CASSPRGVKTDTQYF.

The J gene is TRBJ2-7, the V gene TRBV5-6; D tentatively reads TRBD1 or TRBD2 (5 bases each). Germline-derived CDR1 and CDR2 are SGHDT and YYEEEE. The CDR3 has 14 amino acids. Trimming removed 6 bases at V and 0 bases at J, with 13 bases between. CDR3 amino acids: CASTFGTVSYEQYF. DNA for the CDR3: TGTGCCAGCACCTTCGGGACGGTCTCCTACGAGCAGTACTTC.

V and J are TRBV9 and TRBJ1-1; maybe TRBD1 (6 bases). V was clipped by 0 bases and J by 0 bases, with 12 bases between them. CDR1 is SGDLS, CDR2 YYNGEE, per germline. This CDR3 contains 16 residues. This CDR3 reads CASSVVGAEMNTEAFF. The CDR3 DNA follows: TGTGCCAGCAGCGTAGTGGGGGCAGAAATGAACACTGAAGCTTTCTTT.

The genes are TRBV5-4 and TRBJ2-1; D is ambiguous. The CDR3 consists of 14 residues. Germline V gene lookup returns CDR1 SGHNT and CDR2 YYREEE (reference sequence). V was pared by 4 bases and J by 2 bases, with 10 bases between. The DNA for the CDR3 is TGTGCCAGCAGCCCTCCCGGTCCCTACAATGAGCAGTTCTTC. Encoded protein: CASSPPGPYNEQFF.

The CDR3 region is CASSWETSFGGDEQFF. The CDR3 DNA reads as TGTGCCAGCAGCTGGGAGACTAGCTTTGGGGGCGATGAGCAGTTCTTC. The V and J genes are TRBV7-9 and TRBJ2-1; D might be TRBD2 (7 bases). Looked up from germline, CDR1 is SEHNR and CDR2 is FQNEAQ (reference sequence). This CDR3 region has 16 residues. The V gene lost 4 bases and the J gene lost 8 bases, with 21 bases spanning the gap. Using reference TRBV7-9 and TRBJ2-1 for the parts outside the CDR3, the full variable domain is DTGVSQNPRHKITKRGQNVTFRCDPISEHNRLYWYRQTLGQGPEFLTYFQNEAQLEKSRLLSDRFSAERPKGSFSTLEIQRTEQGDSAMYLCASSWETSFGGDEQFFGPGTRLTVL.

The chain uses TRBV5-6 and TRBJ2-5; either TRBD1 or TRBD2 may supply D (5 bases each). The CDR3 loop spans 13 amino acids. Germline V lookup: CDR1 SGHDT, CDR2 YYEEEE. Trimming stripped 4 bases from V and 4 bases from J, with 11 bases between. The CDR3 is CASSRGPIETQYF. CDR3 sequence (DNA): TGTGCCAGCAGCCGGGGACCCATAGAGACCCAGTACTTC.

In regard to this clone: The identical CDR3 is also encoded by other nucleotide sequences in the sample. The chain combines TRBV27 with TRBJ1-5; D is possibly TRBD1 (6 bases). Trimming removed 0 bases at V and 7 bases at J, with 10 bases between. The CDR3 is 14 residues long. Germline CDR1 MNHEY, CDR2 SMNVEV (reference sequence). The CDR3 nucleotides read TGTGCCAGCAGTTTATCGGGGGCAGGGCAGCCCCAGCATTTT. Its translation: CASSLSGAGQPQHF.

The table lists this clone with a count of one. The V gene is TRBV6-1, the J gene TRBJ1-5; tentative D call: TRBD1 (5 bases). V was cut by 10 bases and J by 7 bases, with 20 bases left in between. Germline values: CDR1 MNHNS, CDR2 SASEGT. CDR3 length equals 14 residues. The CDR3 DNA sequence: TGTGCCACCTCGGCACCCGGGGGAAAGCAGCCCCAGCATTTT. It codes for CATSAPGGKQPQHF.

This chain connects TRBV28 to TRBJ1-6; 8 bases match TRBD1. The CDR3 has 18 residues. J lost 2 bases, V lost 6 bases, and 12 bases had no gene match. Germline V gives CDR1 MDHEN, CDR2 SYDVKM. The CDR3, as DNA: TGTGCCAGCAGCCTCCGGACAGGGATCATCCCCTATAATTCACCCCTCCACTTT. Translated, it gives CASSLRTGIIPYNSPLHF.

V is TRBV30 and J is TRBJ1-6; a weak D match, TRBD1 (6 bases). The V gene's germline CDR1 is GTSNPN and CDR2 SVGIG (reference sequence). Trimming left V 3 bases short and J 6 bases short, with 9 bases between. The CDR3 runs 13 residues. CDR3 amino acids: CAWRLDSNSPLHF. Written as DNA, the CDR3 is TGTGCCTGGAGGCTGGACAGTAATTCACCCCTCCACTTT.

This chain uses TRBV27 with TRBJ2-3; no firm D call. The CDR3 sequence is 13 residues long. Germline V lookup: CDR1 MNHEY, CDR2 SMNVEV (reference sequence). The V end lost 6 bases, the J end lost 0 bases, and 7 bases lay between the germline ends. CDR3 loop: CASSLISTDTQYF. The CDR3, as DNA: TGTGCCAGCAGCCTCATTAGCACAGATACGCAGTATTTT.

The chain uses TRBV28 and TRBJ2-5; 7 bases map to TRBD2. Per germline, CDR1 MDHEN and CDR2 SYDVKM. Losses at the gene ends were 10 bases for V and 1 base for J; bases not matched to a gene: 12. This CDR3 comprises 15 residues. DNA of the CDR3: TGTGCCACCTATGGTGCGGGGGACTCCCAAGAGACCCAGTACTTC. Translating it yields CATYGAGDSQETQYF.

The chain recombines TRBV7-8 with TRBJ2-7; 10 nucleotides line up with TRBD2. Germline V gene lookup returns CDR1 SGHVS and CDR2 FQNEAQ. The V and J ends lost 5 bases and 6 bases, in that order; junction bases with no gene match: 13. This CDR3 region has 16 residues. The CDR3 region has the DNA TGTGCCAGCAGCCTAGAACTAGCGGGGAGAATAGGCGAGCAGTACTTC. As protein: CASSLELAGRIGEQYF. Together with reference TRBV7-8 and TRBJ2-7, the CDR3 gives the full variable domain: GAGVSQSPRYKVAKRGQDVALRCDPISGHVSLFWYQQALGQGPEFLTYFQNEAQLDKSGLPSDRFFAERPEGSVSTLKIQRTQQEDSAVYLCASSLELAGRIGEQYFGPGTRLTVT.

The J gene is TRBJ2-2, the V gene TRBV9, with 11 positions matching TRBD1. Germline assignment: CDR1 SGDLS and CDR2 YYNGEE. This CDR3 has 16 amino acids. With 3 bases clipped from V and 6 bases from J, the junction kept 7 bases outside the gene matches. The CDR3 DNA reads TGTGCCAGCAGCGCCGGACAGGGGGCAGGAGCCGGGGAGCTGTTTTTT. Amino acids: CASSAGQGAGAGELFF.

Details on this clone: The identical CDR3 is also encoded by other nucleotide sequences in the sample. CDR3 sequence (DNA): TGTGCCAGCAGTTACTCGTCAGGTATGAACACTGAAGCTTTCTTT. As protein: CASSYSSGMNTEAFF. The rearrangement joins TRBV6-5 to TRBJ1-1; unclear D gene. The V end lost 0 bases, the J end lost 0 bases, and 8 bases lay between the germline ends. The CDR3 sequence is 15 residues long. The germline V gene has CDR1 MNHEY and CDR2 SVGAGI.

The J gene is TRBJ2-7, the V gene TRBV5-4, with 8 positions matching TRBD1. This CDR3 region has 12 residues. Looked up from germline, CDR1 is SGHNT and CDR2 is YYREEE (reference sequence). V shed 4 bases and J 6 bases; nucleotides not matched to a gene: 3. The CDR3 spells CASSPDRAEQYF. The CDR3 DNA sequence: TGTGCCAGCAGCCCGGACAGGGCCGAGCAGTACTTC.

DNA of the CDR3: TGTGCCAGCAGCTTAGGAGAGGGGGGAAGGCCCTACGAGCAGTACTTC. Translating it yields CASSLGEGGRPYEQYF. The gene calls are TRBV7-9 and TRBJ2-7; D tentatively fits TRBD1 or TRBD2 (6 bases each). The CDR3 has 16 residues. V was trimmed by 1 base and J by 2 bases, leaving 15 bases between them. Germline CDR1 is SEHNR and CDR2 is FQNEAQ (reference sequence).

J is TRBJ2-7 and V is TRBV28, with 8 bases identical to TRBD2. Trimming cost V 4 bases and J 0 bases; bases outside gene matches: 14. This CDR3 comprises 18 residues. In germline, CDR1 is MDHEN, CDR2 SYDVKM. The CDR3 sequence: CASSSPPLSGADSYEQYF. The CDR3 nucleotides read TGTGCCAGCAGTTCCCCCCCCCTTAGCGGGGCCGACTCCTACGAGCAGTACTTC.

CDR3 in DNA: TGTGCCAGTAGTATGGACGAGATTCAAACTAATGAAAAACTGTTTTTT. It encodes CASSMDEIQTNEKLFF. The genes are TRBV19 and TRBJ1-4; the D is unclear. The length of the CDR3 is 16 residues. Germline values: CDR1 LNHDA, CDR2 SQIVND (reference sequence). V shed 3 bases and J shed 1 base, with 12 bases lying between them.

The CDR3 sequence: CASNKDNSYEQYF. The CDR3, as DNA: TGTGCCAGCAACAAGGACAACTCCTACGAGCAGTACTTC. J is TRBJ2-7 and V is TRBV5-4; perhaps TRBD1 as D (5 bases). This CDR3 comprises 13 residues. Trimming left V 6 bases short and J 0 bases short, with 10 bases between. Germline V lookup: CDR1 SGHNT, CDR2 YYREEE (reference sequence).